One and the same sample provided the 4 T cell receptor beta chains below, sequenced in a study of T cell responses to AZD1222 COVID-19 vaccine. Some clones are missing from TCRdb's copy, which holds only in-frame ones; the method was immunoSEQ multiplex PCR. The sample includes 75,000 to 95,000 clones, about 90% of them seen just once. The sample in question was peripheral blood, obtained on day 0 of MenACWY control vaccination. These receptors were collected from an adult in good health.

The chain joins TRBV16 to TRBJ1-5; 8 nucleotides line up with TRBD1. The ends lost 0 bases at V and 4 bases at J; junction bases unmatched: 2. CDR1 is KGHSY, CDR2 FQNENV, per germline. This CDR3 comprises 15 residues. The CDR3 DNA is TGTGCCAGCAGCCAATCGTACAGGGGGAATCAGCCCCAGCATTTT. Its protein product is CASSQSYRGNQPQHF.

The gene calls are TRBV25-1 and TRBJ1-6; D unresolved. Deletions cut 1 base from V and 14 bases from J, with 6 bases between. The germline CDR1 and CDR2 sequences are MGHDK and SYGVNS. The length of the CDR3 is 11 residues. This CDR3 is CASSESISLHF. DNA of the CDR3: TGTGCCAGCAGTGAATCCATTTCCCTCCACTTT.

Only one count was recorded for this clone. J is TRBJ1-5 and V is TRBV28, with a tentative D call TRBD1 (6 bases). CDR3 length: 15 residues. V was pared by 6 bases and J by 2 bases, with 14 bases between. Germline V gives CDR1 MDHEN, CDR2 SYDVKM. The CDR3 protein is CASSRQAVRNQPQHF. The CDR3 nucleotides read TGTGCCAGCAGCCGACAGGCGGTGCGCAATCAGCCCCAGCATTTT.

The count of this clone is one. The chain uses TRBV29-1 and TRBJ2-2, with 9 bases matching TRBD1. The ends lost 6 bases at V and 3 bases at J; junction bases unmatched: 8. CDR3 size: 15 residues. The germline CDR1 and CDR2 sequences are SQVTM and ANQGSEA. The CDR3 sequence is CSVRAGTGHTGELFF. For the CDR3, the DNA is TGCAGCGTAAGAGCCGGGACAGGGCACACCGGGGAGCTGTTTTTT.